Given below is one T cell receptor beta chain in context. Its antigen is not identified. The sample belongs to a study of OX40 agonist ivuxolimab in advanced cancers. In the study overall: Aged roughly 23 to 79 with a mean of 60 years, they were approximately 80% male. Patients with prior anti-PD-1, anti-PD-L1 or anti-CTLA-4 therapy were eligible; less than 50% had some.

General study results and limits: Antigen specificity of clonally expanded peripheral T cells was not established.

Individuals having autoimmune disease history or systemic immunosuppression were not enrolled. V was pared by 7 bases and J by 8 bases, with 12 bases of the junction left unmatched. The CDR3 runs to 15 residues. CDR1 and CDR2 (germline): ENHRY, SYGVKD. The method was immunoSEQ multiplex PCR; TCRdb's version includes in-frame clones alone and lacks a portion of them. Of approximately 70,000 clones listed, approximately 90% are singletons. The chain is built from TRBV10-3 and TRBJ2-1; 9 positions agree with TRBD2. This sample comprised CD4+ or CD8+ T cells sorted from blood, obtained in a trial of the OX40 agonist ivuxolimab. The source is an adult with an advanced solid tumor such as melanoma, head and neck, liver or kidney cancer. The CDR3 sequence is CAINGGGAGFHEQFF. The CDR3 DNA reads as TGTGCCATCAACGGCGGGGGGGCGGGTTTCCATGAGCAGTTCTTC.